One sample yielded the 17 T cell receptor beta chains listed below, sequenced in a study of blood T cell repertoires in COVID-19. Here immunoSEQ multiplex PCR was the method, and the copy in TCRdb shows in-frame clones only, minus some. The sample lists roughly 120,000 clones, over 80% occurring once. Material for sequencing was peripheral blood. These receptors were obtained from a woman aged 50 to 60 with acute or convalescent COVID-19.

The chain joins TRBV30 to TRBJ1-4; D might be TRBD1 (6 bases). The V gene's germline CDR1 is GTSNPN and CDR2 SVGIG (reference sequence). The CDR3 runs 16 residues. V was pared by 0 bases and J by 2 bases, with 13 bases between. CDR3 sequence: CAWSVPLGGTNEKLFF. The CDR3 nucleotides read TGTGCCTGGAGTGTACCACTAGGGGGTACTAATGAAAAACTGTTTTTT.

The V and J genes are TRBV28 and TRBJ1-5; perhaps TRBD1 as D (6 bases). Trimming stripped 3 bases from V and 0 bases from J, with 12 bases between. Germline CDR1 and CDR2: MDHEN and SYDVKM. The CDR3 is 16 amino acids. The CDR3 coding sequence is TGTGCCAGCAGTTTGAATGGACAGATTAGCAATCAGCCCCAGCATTTT. It yields the protein CASSLNGQISNQPQHF.

The genes are TRBV9 and TRBJ2-7, with a tentative D call TRBD1 (5 bases). The V end was cut by 6 bases, the J end by 4 bases, with 17 bases between. Germline V gene data show CDR1 as SGDLS and CDR2 as YYNGEE. This CDR3 is built from 14 residues. The CDR3 sequence: CASNPGIGAYEQYF. The DNA for the CDR3 is TGTGCCAGCAACCCTGGGATAGGGGCTTACGAGCAGTACTTC.

The CDR3, as DNA: TGTGCCATCAGTGGAGTCATTAGCGACAATGAGCAGTTCTTC. Its translation: CAISGVISDNEQFF. The chain combines TRBV10-3 with TRBJ2-1, with D possibly being TRBD2 (5 bases). CDR3 size: 14 residues. Germline CDR1 is ENHRY and CDR2 is SYGVKD. Trimming stripped 4 bases from V and 5 bases from J, with 12 bases between.

A single count supports this clone. The chain links TRBV28 to TRBJ2-3, with 11 bases that match TRBD1. The J segment lost 6 bases and the V segment lost 5 bases, leaving 13 bases of the junction unmatched. This CDR3 comprises 17 residues. Germline values: CDR1 MDHEN, CDR2 SYDVKM. The CDR3 here is CASSLTHGQGAWDTQYF. CDR3 in DNA: TGTGCCAGCAGTCTCACCCACGGACAGGGGGCATGGGATACGCAGTATTTT.

The rearrangement uses TRBV7-8 and TRBJ2-5; 8 bases are a match to TRBD1. Germline CDR1 reads SGHVS; CDR2 reads FQNEAQ. The trim removed 6 bases at V and 5 bases at J, leaving 8 bases unmatched. The CDR3 extends over 14 amino acids. The CDR3 coding sequence is TGTGCCAGCAGACTGACAGGGGATAGGGAGACCCAGTACTTC. This sequence encodes CASRLTGDRETQYF.

The gene calls are TRBV27 and TRBJ2-7, with a possible D match to TRBD2 (5 bases). The germline CDR1 and CDR2 sequences are MNHEY and SMNVEV (reference sequence). CDR3 size: 11 residues. Trimming pared 8 bases from V and 4 bases from J, leaving 9 bases between. CDR3 nucleotides: TGTGCCAGCGGACTCTTTTACGAGCAGTACTTC. Translating it yields CASGLFYEQYF.

The chain joins TRBV6-6 to TRBJ1-2; D possibly corresponds to TRBD1 (5 bases). This CDR3 comprises 15 residues. V lost 6 bases to trimming and J lost 0 bases, with 14 bases between them. From germline, CDR1 is MNHNY and CDR2 SVGAGI (reference sequence). The DNA for the CDR3 is TGTGCCAGCAGCCCAGGGACGGGGGCTAACTATGGCTACACCTTC. Encoded protein: CASSPGTGANYGYTF.

This chain joins TRBV11-2 and TRBJ2-1, with a weak D call TRBD2 (5 bases). Germline CDR1 SGHAT, CDR2 FQNNGV. This CDR3 comprises 16 residues. V was cut by 3 bases and J by 2 bases, with 14 bases left in between. The CDR3 sequence is CASSFPYASTYNEQFF. The DNA for the CDR3 is TGTGCCAGCAGCTTCCCATACGCTAGCACCTACAATGAGCAGTTCTTC.

This chain joins TRBV11-2 and TRBJ2-7; 8 positions match TRBD1. V was clipped by 2 bases and J by 2 bases; unmatched bases: 5. Per the germline V gene, CDR1 is SGHAT and CDR2 is FQNNGV. The CDR3 totals 15 residues. In nucleotides, the CDR3 is TGTGCCAGCAGCTTATACGGGGACAGGCCCTACGAGCAGTACTTC. This encodes CASSLYGDRPYEQYF.

This chain joins TRBV2 and TRBJ2-7; D might be TRBD1 (5 bases). The CDR3 loop spans 14 amino acids. Germline V gene lookup returns CDR1 SNHLY and CDR2 FYNNEI. The V end lost 7 bases, the J end lost 3 bases, and 16 bases lay between the germline ends. The CDR3 reads CASIGVSEGYEQYF. Written as DNA, the CDR3 is TGTGCCAGCATAGGGGTCTCCGAAGGCTACGAGCAGTACTTC.

The gene calls are TRBV30 and TRBJ1-3; 7 bases are a match to TRBD1. Germline values: CDR1 GTSNPN, CDR2 SVGIG (reference sequence). V shed 7 bases, J shed 2 bases, and the junction held 5 bases outside the gene matches. The CDR3 covers 13 residues. The CDR3 spells CASQGVTGNTIYF. The CDR3 DNA is TGTGCCTCCCAGGGGGTGACTGGAAACACCATATATTTT.

This chain joins TRBV11-2 and TRBJ2-5, with 8 bases matching TRBD2. J was trimmed by 4 bases and V by 4 bases; bases with no gene match: 11. The CDR3 extends over 16 amino acids. CDR1 SGHAT and CDR2 FQNNGV come from the germline V gene. The CDR3 region has the DNA TGTGCCAGCAGCTCTTTTACCGGGGGGGCAGGAGAGACCCAGTACTTC. The encoded protein is CASSSFTGGAGETQYF.

The chain combines TRBV19 with TRBJ2-1, with D maybe TRBD1 (6 bases). Germline CDR1 and CDR2: LNHDA and SQIVND (reference sequence). V lost 6 bases and J lost 8, with 23 bases in between. The CDR3 extends over 16 amino acids. The CDR3: CASSSYLGQSLYEQFF. The CDR3 DNA reads as TGTGCCAGTAGCTCTTACCTTGGACAGAGCCTCTATGAGCAGTTCTTC.

The V gene is TRBV6-5, the J gene TRBJ1-1; D remains ambiguous. The CDR3 extends over 11 amino acids. Germline values: CDR1 MNHEY, CDR2 SVGAGI. V was clipped by 7 bases and J by 7 bases, with 10 bases between them. The CDR3 loop is CASTDGLEAFF. The CDR3 nucleotides are TGTGCCAGCACCGATGGGCTTGAAGCTTTCTTT.

The chain couples TRBV7-3 to TRBJ2-1, with D perhaps TRBD1 (6 bases). Deletions cut 5 bases from V and 4 bases from J, with 15 bases between. This CDR3 is built from 15 residues. In germline, CDR1 is SGHTA, CDR2 FQGTGA. CDR3 sequence reads: CASSLRQVGYNEQFF. The CDR3 DNA is TGTGCCAGCAGCCTCAGACAGGTTGGATACAATGAGCAGTTCTTC.

The chain uses TRBV19 and TRBJ2-2; tentatively, D is TRBD1 (5 bases). The CDR3 runs to 16 residues. Trimming shortened V by 4 bases and J by 0 bases, and 12 bases separated the two germline ends. The germline gives CDR1 LNHDA, CDR2 SQIVND (reference sequence). CDR3 region: CASSRSRRANTGELFF. The CDR3, as DNA: TGTGCCAGTAGTAGAAGTCGCAGGGCGAACACCGGGGAGCTGTTTTTT.